Listed below are T cell receptor beta chains from one sample, sequenced in a study of cytomegalovirus exposure and HLA in healthy donors. Some clones are missing from TCRdb's copy, which holds only in-frame ones; the method was immunoSEQ multiplex PCR. The sample has about 120,000 clones, approximately 80% seen once. Sample: PBMCs. Receptors originate from a woman aged 35 to 49 in good health and CMV-seronegative. Both conserved end residues are part of each CDR3. A D gene is named only where the DNA matches it firmly.

D gene	V gene	J gene	CDR3 DNA	CDR3 protein
TRBD2	TRBV18	TRBJ2-7	TGTGCCAGCTCACCACGGACTAGCCGGCGCTACGAGCAGTACTTC	CASSPRTSRRYEQYF
-	TRBV6-1	TRBJ2-7	TGTGCCAGCAGTGACAGCGACAGGAGCTCCTACGAGCAGTACTTC	CASSDSDRSSYEQYF
-	TRBV4-2	TRBJ1-1	TGTGCCAGCAGCCCCGGCGGTCCGAACACTGAAGCTTTCTTT	CASSPGGPNTEAFF
TRBD2	TRBV11-2	TRBJ2-1	TGTGCCAGCAGCTTAGAGGGAGCGGGGGACCCATCCTACAATGAGCAGTTCTTC	CASSLEGAGDPSYNEQFF
-	TRBV4-1	TRBJ2-1	TGCGCCAGCAGCCCAGCCGGGACTGGAATTTACAATGAGCAGTTCTTC	CASSPAGTGIYNEQFF
-	TRBV28	TRBJ1-5	TGTGCCAGCAGTTCTCCTCATAGCAATCAGCCACAGCATTTT	CASSSPHSNQPQHF
TRBD1	TRBV15	TRBJ1-1	TGTGCCACCAGCGCCCGGGACAGGGGCTCCATGAACACTGAAGCTTTCTTT	CATSARDRGSMNTEAFF
TRBD2	TRBV10-3	TRBJ2-7	TGTGCCATCAGGAATCCGGGACTAGCGGATTACGAGCAGTACTTC	CAIRNPGLADYEQYF
-	TRBV9	TRBJ1-1	TGTGCCAGCAGTACACAGGGTGGCACTGAAGCTTTCTTT	CASSTQGGTEAFF
-	TRBV6-6	TRBJ2-1	TGTGCCAGCAGCAGGGATTCCTACAATGAGCAGTTCTTC	CASSRDSYNEQFF